This TCR beta chain was sequenced during a study of blood T cell repertoires in COVID-19. On the study more broadly: T cells, B-cell-depleted T cells, or PBMCs provided the cDNA or gDNA that served as material.

Authors' methods: Nucleated cell number was recorded as an estimate derived from reference gene primer amplification. Data came from immunoSEQ multiplex PCR; TCRdb stores just in-frame clones and leaves some out. Clone size and the V and J calls come from that table; the DNA yielded D and trimming. In the table there are 300,000 to 350,000 clones, about four fifths of which are singletons. CDR1 and CDR2 from the germline V gene are MNHEY and SVGAGI. The length of the CDR3 is 14 residues. The V end was cut by 7 bases, the J end by 4 bases, with 17 bases between. Sequencing input: peripheral blood. The clonotype comes from a man aged 25-40 years with active or convalescent COVID-19. The V call is TRBV6-5, the J call TRBJ2-7; D not certain. The CDR3, as DNA: TGTGCCAGCACTGGTGAGACTTCCATTTACGAGCAGTACTTC. Its protein product is CASTGETSIYEQYF.